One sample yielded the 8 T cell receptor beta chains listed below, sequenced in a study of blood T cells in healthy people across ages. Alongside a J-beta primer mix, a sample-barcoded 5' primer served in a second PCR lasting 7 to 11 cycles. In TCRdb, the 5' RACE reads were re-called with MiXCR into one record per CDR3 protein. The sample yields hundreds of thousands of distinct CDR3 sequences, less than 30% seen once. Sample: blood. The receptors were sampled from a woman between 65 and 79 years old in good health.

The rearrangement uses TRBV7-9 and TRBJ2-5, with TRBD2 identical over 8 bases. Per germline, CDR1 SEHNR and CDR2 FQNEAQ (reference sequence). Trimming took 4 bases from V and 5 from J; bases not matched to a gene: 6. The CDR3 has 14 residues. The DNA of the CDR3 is TGTGCCAGCAGCTCGTTAGCGGGGAGGGAGACCCAGTACTTC. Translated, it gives CASSSLAGRETQYF.

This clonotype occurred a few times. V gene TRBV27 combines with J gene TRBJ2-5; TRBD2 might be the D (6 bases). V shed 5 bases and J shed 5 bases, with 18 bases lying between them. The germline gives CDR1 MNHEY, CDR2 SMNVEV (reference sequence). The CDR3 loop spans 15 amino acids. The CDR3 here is CASSARISGMETQYF. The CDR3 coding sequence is TGTGCCAGCAGTGCAAGGATTAGCGGCATGGAGACCCAGTACTTC.

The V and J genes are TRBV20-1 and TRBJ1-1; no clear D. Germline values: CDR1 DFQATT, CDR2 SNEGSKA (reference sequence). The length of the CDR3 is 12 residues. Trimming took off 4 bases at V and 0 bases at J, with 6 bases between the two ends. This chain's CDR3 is CSAIGVNTEAFF. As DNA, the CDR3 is TGCAGTGCTATAGGAGTGAACACTGAAGCTTTCTTT.

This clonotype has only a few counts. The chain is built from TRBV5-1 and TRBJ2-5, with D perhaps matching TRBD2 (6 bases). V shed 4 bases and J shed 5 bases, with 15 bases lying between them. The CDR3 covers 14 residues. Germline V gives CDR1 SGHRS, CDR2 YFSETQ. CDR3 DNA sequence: TGCGCCAGCAGCGTTGGGACTTCTGGGGAGACCCAGTACTTC. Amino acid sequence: CASSVGTSGETQYF.

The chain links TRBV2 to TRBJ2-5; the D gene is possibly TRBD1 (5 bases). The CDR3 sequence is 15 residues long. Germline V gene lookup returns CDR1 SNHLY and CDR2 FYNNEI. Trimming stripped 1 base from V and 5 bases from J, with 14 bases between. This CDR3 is CASSEGGLMGETQYF. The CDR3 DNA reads TGTGCCAGCAGTGAAGGGGGCCTCATGGGGGAGACCCAGTACTTC. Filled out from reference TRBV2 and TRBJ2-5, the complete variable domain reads EPEVTQTPSHQVTQMGQEVILRCVPISNHLYFYWYRQILGQKVEFLVSFYNNEISEKSEIFDDQFSVERPDGSNFTLKIRSTKLEDSAMYFCASSEGGLMGETQYFGPGTRLLVL.

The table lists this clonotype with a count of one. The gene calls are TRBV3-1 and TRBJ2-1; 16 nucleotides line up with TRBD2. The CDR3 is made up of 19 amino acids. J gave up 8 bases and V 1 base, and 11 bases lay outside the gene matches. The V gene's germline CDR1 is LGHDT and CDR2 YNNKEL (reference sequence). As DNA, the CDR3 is TGTGCCAGCAGCCAAGCGACGGGACTAGCGGGAGGGCCATTGGATGAGCAGTTCTTC. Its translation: CASSQATGLAGGPLDEQFF.

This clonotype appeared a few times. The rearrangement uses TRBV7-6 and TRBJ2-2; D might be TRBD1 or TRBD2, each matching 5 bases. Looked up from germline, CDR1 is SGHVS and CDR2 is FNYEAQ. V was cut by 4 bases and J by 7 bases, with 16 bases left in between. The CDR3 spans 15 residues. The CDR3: CASSSRQRGNGELFF. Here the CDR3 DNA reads TGTGCCAGCAGCTCGCGACAGAGGGGTAACGGGGAGCTGTTTTTT.

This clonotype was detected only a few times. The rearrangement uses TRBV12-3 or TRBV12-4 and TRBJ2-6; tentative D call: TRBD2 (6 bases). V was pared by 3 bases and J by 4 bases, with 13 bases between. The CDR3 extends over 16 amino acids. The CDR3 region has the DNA TGTGCCAGCAGTTTCGCTGGAGGGGCGGGGGCCAACGTCCTGACTTTC. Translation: CASSFAGGAGANVLTF.